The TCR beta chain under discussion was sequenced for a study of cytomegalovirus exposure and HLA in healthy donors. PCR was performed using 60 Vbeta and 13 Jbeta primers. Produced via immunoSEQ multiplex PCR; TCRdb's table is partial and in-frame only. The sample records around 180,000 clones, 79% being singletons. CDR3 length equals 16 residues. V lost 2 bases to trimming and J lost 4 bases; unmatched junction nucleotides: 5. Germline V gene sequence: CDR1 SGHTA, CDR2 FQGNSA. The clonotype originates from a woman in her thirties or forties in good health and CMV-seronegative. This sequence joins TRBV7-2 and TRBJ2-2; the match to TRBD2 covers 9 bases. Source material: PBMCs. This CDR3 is CASSLNSGGVTGELFF. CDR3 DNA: TGTGCCAGCAGCTTAAATAGCGGGGGCGTCACCGGGGAGCTGTTTTTT.